A selection of T cell receptor beta chains follows, all from one sample in a study of identical twins. A single record per CDR3 protein comes from TCRdb applying MiXCR to the 5' RACE reads. This sample has approximately 220,000 distinct CDR3 sequences, with 7.5% found just once. In addition, the sample was reused for a study of yellow fever vaccine responses in identical twins.

What was sequenced was memory (CD45RO+) T cells sorted from blood. Receptor source: a woman younger than 30 in good health. The CDR3 runs from the conserved cysteine through the conserved F or W. A D gene is named only where the DNA matches it firmly. Clone size is stated in some rows and not others, as once, few, many or a class when expanded.

clone size: many; D gene: TRBD1; J gene: TRBJ2-7; V gene: TRBV5-1; CDR3 protein: CASSLRRDSYEQYF; CDR3 DNA: TGCGCCAGCAGCTTGAGACGGGACAGCTACGAGCAGTACTTC
clone size: few; D gene: -; J gene: TRBJ2-2; V gene: TRBV5-1; CDR3 protein: CASSLSEGSTGELFF; CDR3 DNA: TGCGCCAGCAGCTTGTCGGAGGGGAGTACCGGGGAGCTGTTTTTT
clone size: -; D gene: -; J gene: TRBJ1-1; V gene: TRBV2; CDR3 protein: CASSEERSHTEAFF; CDR3 DNA: TGTGCCAGCAGTGAAGAGAGGAGTCACACTGAAGCTTTCTTT
clone size: few; D gene: TRBD2; J gene: TRBJ2-1; V gene: TRBV11-3; CDR3 protein: CASSLVPGLASYNEQFF; CDR3 DNA: TGTGCCAGCAGCTTAGTCCCGGGACTAGCGTCCTACAATGAGCAGTTCTTC
clone size: -; D gene: TRBD1; J gene: TRBJ2-3; V gene: TRBV5-1; CDR3 protein: CASGTQGAQTDTQYF; CDR3 DNA: TGCGCCAGCGGTACCCAGGGGGCCCAAACAGATACGCAGTATTTT
clone size: many; D gene: -; J gene: TRBJ1-1; V gene: TRBV10-3; CDR3 protein: CAIRTTGNTEAFF; CDR3 DNA: TGTGCCATCAGGACAACAGGGAACACTGAAGCTTTCTTT
clone size: -; D gene: -; J gene: TRBJ1-1; V gene: TRBV20-1; CDR3 protein: CSASRGTRRETEAFF; CDR3 DNA: TGCAGTGCTAGTCGCGGGACTCGAAGAGAGACTGAAGCTTTCTTT
clone size: many; D gene: -; J gene: TRBJ2-3; V gene: TRBV20-1; CDR3 protein: CSAAPPTWGISSTDTQYF; CDR3 DNA: TGCAGTGCCGCCCCACCCACTTGGGGGATTTCTAGCACAGATACGCAGTATTTT
clone size: many; D gene: -; J gene: TRBJ2-1; V gene: TRBV15; CDR3 protein: CATSSPWGEQFF; CDR3 DNA: TGTGCCACCAGCAGCCCTTGGGGTGAGCAGTTCTTC
clone size: many; D gene: -; J gene: TRBJ2-6; V gene: TRBV20-1; CDR3 protein: CSARDLGQFSGANVLTF; CDR3 DNA: TGCAGTGCTAGGGACCTTGGACAGTTCTCTGGGGCCAACGTCCTGACTTTC
clone size: -; D gene: -; J gene: TRBJ2-1; V gene: TRBV6-4; CDR3 protein: CASSELVGPYNEQFF; CDR3 DNA: TGTGCCAGCAGTGAGTTGGTGGGTCCCTACAATGAGCAGTTCTTC
clone size: many; D gene: TRBD1; J gene: TRBJ2-7; V gene: TRBV7-9; CDR3 protein: CASRTGDYEQYF; CDR3 DNA: TGTGCCAGCCGAACAGGGGACTACGAGCAGTACTTC
clone size: -; D gene: TRBD2; J gene: TRBJ2-1; V gene: TRBV10-3; CDR3 protein: CAIRPGLAGLGGNEQFF; CDR3 DNA: TGTGCCATCAGACCGGGACTAGCGGGACTAGGAGGCAATGAGCAGTTCTTC
clone size: -; D gene: -; J gene: TRBJ2-3; V gene: TRBV29-1; CDR3 protein: CSVEGGRTDTQYF; CDR3 DNA: TGCAGCGTTGAGGGCGGCCGCACAGATACGCAGTATTTT
clone size: many; D gene: TRBD2; J gene: TRBJ2-1; V gene: TRBV20-1; CDR3 protein: CSAGKREGFRNEQFF; CDR3 DNA: TGCAGTGCAGGGAAGCGGGAGGGGTTTAGGAATGAGCAGTTCTTC
clone size: few; D gene: TRBD2; J gene: TRBJ2-5; V gene: TRBV5-4; CDR3 protein: CASSFWGGVKTQYF; CDR3 DNA: TGTGCCAGCAGCTTTTGGGGGGGTGTTAAGACCCAGTACTTC
clone size: -; D gene: -; J gene: TRBJ2-5; V gene: TRBV5-6; CDR3 protein: CASRDEGGGQETQYF; CDR3 DNA: TGTGCCAGCAGGGACGAAGGCGGAGGACAAGAGACCCAGTACTTC
clone size: -; D gene: -; J gene: TRBJ1-3; V gene: TRBV28; CDR3 protein: CASSLYEGLDGNTIYF; CDR3 DNA: TGTGCCAGCAGTTTGTACGAGGGGCTAGATGGAAACACCATATATTTT
clone size: few; D gene: TRBD2; J gene: TRBJ2-1; V gene: TRBV4-1; CDR3 protein: CASKPSGAYNEQFF; CDR3 DNA: TGCGCCAGCAAGCCTAGCGGGGCGTACAATGAGCAGTTCTTC
clone size: few; D gene: -; J gene: TRBJ2-2; V gene: TRBV3-1; CDR3 protein: CASRPIGRDTGELFF; CDR3 DNA: TGTGCCAGCAGACCCATAGGGCGGGACACCGGGGAGCTGTTTTTT